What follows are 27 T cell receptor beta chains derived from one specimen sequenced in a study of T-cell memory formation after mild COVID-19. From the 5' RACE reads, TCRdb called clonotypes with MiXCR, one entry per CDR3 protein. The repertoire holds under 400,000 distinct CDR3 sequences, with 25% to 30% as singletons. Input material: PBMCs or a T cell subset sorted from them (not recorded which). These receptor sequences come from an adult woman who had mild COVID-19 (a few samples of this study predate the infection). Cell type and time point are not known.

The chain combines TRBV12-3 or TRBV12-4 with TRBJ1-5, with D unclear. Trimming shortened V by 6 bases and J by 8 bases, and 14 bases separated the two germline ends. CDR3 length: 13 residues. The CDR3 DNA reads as TGTGCCAGCAGCCTAGAGTGGTGGAAGCCCCAGCATTTT. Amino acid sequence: CASSLEWWKPQHF.

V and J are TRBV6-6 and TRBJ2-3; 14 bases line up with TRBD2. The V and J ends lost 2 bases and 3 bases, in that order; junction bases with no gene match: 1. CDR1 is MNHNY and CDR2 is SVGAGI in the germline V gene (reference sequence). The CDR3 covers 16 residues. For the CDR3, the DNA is TGTGCCAGCAGTTACCGACTAGCGGGAGGGACAGATACGCAGTATTTT. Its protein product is CASSYRLAGGTDTQYF.

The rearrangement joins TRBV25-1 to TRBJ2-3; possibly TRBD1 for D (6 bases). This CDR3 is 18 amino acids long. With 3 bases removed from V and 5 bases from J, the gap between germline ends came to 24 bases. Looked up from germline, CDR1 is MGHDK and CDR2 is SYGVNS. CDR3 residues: CASSEAPGIQGQKDTQYF. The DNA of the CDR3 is TGTGCCAGCAGTGAGGCCCCCGGCATCCAGGGGCAGAAAGATACGCAGTATTTT.

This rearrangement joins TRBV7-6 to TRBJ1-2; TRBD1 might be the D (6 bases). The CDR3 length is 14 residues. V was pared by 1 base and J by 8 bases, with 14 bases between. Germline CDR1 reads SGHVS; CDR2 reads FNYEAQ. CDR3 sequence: CASSLVGRGEGYTF. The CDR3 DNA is TGTGCCAGCAGCTTAGTGGGCAGGGGAGAGGGCTACACCTTC.

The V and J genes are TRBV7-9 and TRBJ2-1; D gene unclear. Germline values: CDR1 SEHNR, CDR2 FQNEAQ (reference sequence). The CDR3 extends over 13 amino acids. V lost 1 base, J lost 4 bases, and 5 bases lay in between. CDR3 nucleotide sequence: TGTGCCAGCAGCTTAGTTTTTTACAATGAGCAGTTCTTC. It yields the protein CASSLVFYNEQFF.

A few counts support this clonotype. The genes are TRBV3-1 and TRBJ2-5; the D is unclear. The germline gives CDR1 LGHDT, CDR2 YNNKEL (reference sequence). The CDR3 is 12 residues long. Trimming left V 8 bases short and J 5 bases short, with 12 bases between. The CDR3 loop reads CASFNSRETQYF. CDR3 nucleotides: TGTGCCAGCTTTAATAGTCGGGAGACCCAGTACTTC.

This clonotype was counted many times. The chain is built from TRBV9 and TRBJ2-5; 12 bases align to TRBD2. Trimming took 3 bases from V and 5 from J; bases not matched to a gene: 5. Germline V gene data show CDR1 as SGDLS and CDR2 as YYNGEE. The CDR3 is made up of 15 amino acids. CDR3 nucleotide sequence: TGTGCCAGCAGCGGAGGGACTAGCGGGCGTGAGACCCAGTACTTC. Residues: CASSGGTSGRETQYF.

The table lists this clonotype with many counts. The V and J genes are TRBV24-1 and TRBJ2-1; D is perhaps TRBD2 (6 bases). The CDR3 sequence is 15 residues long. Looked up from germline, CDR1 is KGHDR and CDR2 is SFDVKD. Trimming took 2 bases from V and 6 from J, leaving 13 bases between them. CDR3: CATSDSVREVNEQFF. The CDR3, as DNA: TGTGCCACCAGTGATTCTGTCAGGGAGGTCAATGAGCAGTTCTTC.

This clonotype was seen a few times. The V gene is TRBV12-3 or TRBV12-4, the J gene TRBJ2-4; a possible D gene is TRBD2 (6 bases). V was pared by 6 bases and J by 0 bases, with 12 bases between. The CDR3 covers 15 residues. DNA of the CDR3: TGTGCCAGCAGCACCGGGAGTCTAGCCAAAAACATTCAGTACTTC. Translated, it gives CASSTGSLAKNIQYF.

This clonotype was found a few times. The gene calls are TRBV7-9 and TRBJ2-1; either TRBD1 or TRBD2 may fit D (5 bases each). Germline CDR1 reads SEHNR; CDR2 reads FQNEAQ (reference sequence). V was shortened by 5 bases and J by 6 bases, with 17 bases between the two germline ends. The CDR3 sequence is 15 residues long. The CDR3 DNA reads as TGTGCCAGCAGCCCCCAGGCGGCGAGGGGCAATGAGCAGTTCTTC. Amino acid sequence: CASSPQAARGNEQFF. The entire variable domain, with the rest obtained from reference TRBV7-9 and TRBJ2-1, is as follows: DTGVSQNPRHKITKRGQNVTFRCDPISEHNRLYWYRQTLGQGPEFLTYFQNEAQLEKSRLLSDRFSAERPKGSFSTLEIQRTEQGDSAMYLCASSPQAARGNEQFFGPGTRLTVL.

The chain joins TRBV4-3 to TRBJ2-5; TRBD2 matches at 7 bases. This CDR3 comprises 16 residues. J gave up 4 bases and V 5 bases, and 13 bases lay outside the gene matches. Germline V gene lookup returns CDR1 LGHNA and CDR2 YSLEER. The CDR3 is CASSYSREGGRETQYF. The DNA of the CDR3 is TGCGCCAGCAGCTATAGCAGGGAGGGCGGGCGAGAGACCCAGTACTTC.

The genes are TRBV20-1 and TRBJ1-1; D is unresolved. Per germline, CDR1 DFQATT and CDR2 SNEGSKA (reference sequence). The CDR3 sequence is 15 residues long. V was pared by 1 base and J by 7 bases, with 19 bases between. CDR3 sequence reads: CSARGNLDIPIEAFF. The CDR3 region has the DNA TGCAGTGCTAGAGGAAACCTAGACATTCCCATTGAAGCTTTCTTT.

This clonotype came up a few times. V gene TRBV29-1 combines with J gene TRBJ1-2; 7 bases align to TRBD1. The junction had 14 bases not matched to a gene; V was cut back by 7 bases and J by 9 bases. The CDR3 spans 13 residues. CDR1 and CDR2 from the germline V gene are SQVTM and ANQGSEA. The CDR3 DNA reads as TGCAGCGGTGTAACAGGGGAGGCATATCGCTACACCTTC. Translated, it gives CSGVTGEAYRYTF. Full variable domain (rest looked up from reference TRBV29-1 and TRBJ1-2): SAVISQKPSRDICQRGTSLTIQCQVDSQVTMMFWYRQQPGQSLTLIATANQGSEATYESGFVIDKFPISRPNLTFSTLTVSNMSPEDSSIYLCSGVTGEAYRYTFGSGTRLTVV.

CDR3 in amino acids: CASSARPVDTQYF. For the CDR3, the DNA is TGCGCCAGCAGCGCGAGGCCCGTGGATACGCAGTATTTT. J is TRBJ2-3 and V is TRBV5-1; D unresolved. The CDR3 is 13 amino acids. V lost 4 bases and J lost 6, with 12 bases in between. Germline CDR1 and CDR2: SGHRS and YFSETQ.

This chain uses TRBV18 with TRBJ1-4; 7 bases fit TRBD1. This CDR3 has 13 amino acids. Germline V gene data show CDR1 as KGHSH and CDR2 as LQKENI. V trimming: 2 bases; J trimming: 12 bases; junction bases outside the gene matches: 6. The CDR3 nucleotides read TGTGCCAGCTCACCAATCGGACAGGCTGAACTGTTTTTT. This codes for CASSPIGQAELFF.

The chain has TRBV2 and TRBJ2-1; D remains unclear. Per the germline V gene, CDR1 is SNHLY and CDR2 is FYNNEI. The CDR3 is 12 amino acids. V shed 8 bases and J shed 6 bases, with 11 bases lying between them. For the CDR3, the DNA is TGTGCCAGCGGCCGACTCTTCAATGAGCAGTTCTTC. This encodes CASGRLFNEQFF.

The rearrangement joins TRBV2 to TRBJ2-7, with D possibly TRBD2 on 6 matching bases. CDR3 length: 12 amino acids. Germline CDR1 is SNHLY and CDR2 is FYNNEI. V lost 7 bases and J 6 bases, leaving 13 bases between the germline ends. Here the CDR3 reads CASMGREAEQYF. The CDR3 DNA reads TGTGCCAGCATGGGCAGGGAGGCCGAGCAGTACTTC.

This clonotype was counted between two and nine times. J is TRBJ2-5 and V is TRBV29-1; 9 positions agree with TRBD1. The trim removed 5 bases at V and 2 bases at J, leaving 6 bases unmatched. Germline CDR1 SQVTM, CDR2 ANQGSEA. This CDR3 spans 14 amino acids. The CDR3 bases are TGCAGCGTTTTGGACAGGGGTTTACAAGAGACCCAGTACTTC. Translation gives CSVLDRGLQETQYF.

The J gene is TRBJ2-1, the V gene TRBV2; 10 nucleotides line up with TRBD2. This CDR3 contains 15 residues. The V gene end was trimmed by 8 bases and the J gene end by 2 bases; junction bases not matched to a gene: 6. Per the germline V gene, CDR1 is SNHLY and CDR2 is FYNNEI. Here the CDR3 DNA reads TGTGCCAGCGCCTCTAGCGGGGGAACCTACAATGAGCAGTTCTTC. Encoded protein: CASASSGGTYNEQFF.

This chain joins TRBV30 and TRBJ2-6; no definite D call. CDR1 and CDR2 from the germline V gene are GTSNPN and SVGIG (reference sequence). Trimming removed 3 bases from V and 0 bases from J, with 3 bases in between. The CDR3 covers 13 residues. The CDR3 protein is CAWSSSGANVLTF. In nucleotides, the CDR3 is TGTGCCTGGAGCAGCTCTGGGGCCAACGTCCTGACTTTC.

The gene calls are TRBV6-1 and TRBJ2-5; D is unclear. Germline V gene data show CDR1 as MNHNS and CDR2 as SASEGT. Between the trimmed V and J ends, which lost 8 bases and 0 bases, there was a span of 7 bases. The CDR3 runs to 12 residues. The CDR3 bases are TGTGCCAGCGAACTGTACCAAGAGACCCAGTACTTC. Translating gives CASELYQETQYF.

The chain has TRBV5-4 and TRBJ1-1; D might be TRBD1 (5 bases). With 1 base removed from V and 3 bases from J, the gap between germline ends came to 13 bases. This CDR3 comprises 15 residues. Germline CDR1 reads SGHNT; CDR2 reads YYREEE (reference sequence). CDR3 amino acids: CASSLIPRVDTEAFF. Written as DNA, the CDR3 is TGTGCCAGCAGCTTGATTCCCAGGGTCGACACTGAAGCTTTCTTT.

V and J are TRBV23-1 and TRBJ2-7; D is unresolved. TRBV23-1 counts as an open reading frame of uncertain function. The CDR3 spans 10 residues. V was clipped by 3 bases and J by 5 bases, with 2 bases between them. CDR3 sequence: CASSHHEQYF. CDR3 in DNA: TGCGCCAGCAGTCACCACGAGCAGTACTTC.

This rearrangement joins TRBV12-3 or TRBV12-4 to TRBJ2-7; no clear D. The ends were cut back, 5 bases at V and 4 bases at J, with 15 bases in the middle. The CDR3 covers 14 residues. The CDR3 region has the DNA TGTGCCAGCAGTAAACGCCGCATTGTTTACGAGCAGTACTTC. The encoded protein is CASSKRRIVYEQYF.

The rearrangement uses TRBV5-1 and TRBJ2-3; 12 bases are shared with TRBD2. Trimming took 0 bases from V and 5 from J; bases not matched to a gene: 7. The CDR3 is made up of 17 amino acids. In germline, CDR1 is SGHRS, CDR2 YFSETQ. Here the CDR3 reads CASSLALAGGPRDTQYF. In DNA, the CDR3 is TGCGCCAGCAGCTTGGCCCTAGCGGGGGGGCCGAGAGATACGCAGTATTTT. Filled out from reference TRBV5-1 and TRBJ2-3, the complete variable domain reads KAGVTQTPRYLIKTRGQQVTLSCSPISGHRSVSWYQQTPGQGLQFLFEYFSETQRNKGNFPGRFSGRQFSNSRSEMNVSTLELGDSALYLCASSLALAGGPRDTQYFGPGTRLTVL.

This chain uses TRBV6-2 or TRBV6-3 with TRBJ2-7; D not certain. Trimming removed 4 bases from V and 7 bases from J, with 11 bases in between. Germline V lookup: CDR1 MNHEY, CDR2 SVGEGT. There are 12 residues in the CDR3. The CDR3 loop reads CASSFSVWEQYF. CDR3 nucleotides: TGTGCCAGCAGTTTCTCCGTATGGGAGCAGTACTTC.

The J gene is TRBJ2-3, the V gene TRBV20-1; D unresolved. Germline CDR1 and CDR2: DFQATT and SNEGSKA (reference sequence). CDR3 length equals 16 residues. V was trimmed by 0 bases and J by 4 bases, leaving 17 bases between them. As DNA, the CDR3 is TGCAGTGCTAGAGATTTGTCGGTGAATTACCCAGATACGCAGTATTTT. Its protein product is CSARDLSVNYPDTQYF.